The clone carrying this T cell receptor (beta chain) came up a few times. The data are from a study of response to subunit inactivated influenza vaccine. TCRdb fed the RT-PCR reads into MiXCR, producing one record per CDR3 protein. The sample holds about 540,000 distinct CDR3 sequences; under 30% are singletons and the top ten take approximately 3%. The germline V and J ends were trimmed by 4 bases and 10 bases, with 8 bases remaining between them. This CDR3 contains 11 residues. Germline V gene data show CDR1 as LGHNA and CDR2 as YNFKEQ. These records were also assigned to another study, of T cells expressing NK-cell markers. That study reports: With UMIs, 5'RACE template switching was used to make TCR beta cDNA. An anti-gamma-delta TCR antibody confined sorting to alpha-beta TCR T cells across several of the experiments. The study did not resolve the HCMV specificity of expanded NKG2C+ T cell clones.

The chain uses TRBV4-2 and TRBJ2-1; tentative D call: TRBD1 (5 bases). The sequence was obtained from a man aged 45-65 years who received an inactivated influenza vaccine. The specimen comprised CD4+ T cells sorted from PBMCs, sampled less than 13 days after vaccination. Written as DNA, the CDR3 is TGTGCCAGCAGCCGGGGCACAGAGCAGTTCTTC. Translated, it gives CASSRGTEQFF.